The present T cell receptor (beta chain) was sequenced within a study of blood T cell repertoires in COVID-19. The repertoire was sequenced with immunoSEQ multiplex PCR; TCRdb's copy has only in-frame clones and lacks some. The profile shows 180,000 or so clones, around four fifths of them singletons. Germline values: CDR1 LNHDA, CDR2 SQIVND (reference sequence). V was shortened by 3 bases and J by 5 bases, with 7 bases between the two germline ends. The CDR3 length is 12 residues. Seattle-derived patients entered the study during active infection and were followed longitudinally. This chain connects TRBV19 to TRBJ1-1; D remains unclear. The sequence was collected from a woman in her 40s with COVID-19, enrolled during active disease. Sequencing was carried out using peripheral blood. The CDR3 spells CASSILETEAFF. The CDR3, as DNA: TGTGCCAGTAGTATCTTGGAGACTGAAGCTTTCTTT. The full variable domain, its missing parts supplied by reference TRBV19 and TRBJ1-1, is DGGITQSPKYLFRKEGQNVTLSCEQNLNHDAMYWYRQDPGQGLRLIYYSQIVNDFQKGDIAEGYSVSREKKESFPLTVTSAQKNPTAFYLCASSILETEAFFGQGTRLTVV.